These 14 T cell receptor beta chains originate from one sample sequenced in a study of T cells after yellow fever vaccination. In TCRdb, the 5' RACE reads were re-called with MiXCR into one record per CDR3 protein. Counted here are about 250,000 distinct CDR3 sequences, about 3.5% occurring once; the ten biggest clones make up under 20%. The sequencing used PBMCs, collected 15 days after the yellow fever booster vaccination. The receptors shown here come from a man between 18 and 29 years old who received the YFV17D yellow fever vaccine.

The CDR3 region has the DNA TGTGCCTGGAAGGAGGGGTATGGAACTAATGAAAAACTGTTTTTT. It is translated as CAWKEGYGTNEKLFF. This chain links TRBV30 with TRBJ1-4, with D possibly being TRBD1 (5 bases). This CDR3 spans 15 amino acids. V shed 4 bases and J shed 1 base, with 13 bases lying between them. From germline, CDR1 is GTSNPN and CDR2 SVGIG (reference sequence).

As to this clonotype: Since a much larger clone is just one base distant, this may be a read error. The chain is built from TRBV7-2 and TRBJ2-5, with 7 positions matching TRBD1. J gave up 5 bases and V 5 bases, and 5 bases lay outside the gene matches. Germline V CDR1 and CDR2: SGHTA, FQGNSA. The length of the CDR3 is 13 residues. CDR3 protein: CASSRGGSETQYF. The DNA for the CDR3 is TGTGCCAGCAGCCGAGGGGGCTCGGAGACCCAGTACTTC. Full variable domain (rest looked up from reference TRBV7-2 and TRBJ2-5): GAGVSQSPSNKVTEKGKDVELRCDPISGHTALYWYRQSLGQGLEFLIYFQGNSAPDKSGLPSDRFSAERTGGSVSTLTIQRTQQEDSAVYLCASSRGGSETQYFGPGTRLLVL.

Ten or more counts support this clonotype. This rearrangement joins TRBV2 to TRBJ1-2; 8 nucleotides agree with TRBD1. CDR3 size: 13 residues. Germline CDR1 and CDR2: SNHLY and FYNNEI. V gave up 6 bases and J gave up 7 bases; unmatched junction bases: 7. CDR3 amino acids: CASSDTGGGGYTF. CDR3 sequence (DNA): TGTGCCAGCAGCGACACAGGGGGTGGTGGCTACACCTTC.

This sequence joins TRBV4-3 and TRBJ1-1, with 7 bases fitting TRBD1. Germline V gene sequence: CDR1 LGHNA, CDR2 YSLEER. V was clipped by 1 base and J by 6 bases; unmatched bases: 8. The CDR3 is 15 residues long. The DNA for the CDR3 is TGCGCCAGCAGCCAAGCCCTTGACAGGGTCTCTGAAGCTTTCTTT. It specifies CASSQALDRVSEAFF.

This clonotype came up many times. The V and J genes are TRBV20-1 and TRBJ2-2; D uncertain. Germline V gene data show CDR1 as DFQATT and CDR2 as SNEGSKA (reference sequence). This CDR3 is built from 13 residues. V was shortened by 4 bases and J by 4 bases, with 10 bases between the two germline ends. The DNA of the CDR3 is TGCAGTGCTATAAGGAAGCGCACCGGGGAGCTGTTTTTT. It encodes CSAIRKRTGELFF.

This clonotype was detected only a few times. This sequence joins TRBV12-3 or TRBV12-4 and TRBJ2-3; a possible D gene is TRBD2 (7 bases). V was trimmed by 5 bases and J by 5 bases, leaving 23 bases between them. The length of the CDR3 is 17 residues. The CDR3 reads CASSPWGRGALGDTQYF. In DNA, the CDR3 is TGTGCCAGCAGTCCGTGGGGTCGGGGGGCCCTCGGAGATACGCAGTATTTT.

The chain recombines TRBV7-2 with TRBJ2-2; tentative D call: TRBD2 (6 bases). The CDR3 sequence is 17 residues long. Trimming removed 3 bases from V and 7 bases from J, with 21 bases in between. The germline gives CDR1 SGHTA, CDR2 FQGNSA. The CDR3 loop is CASSFTTSGVKFGELFF. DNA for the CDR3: TGTGCCAGCAGCTTCACGACTAGTGGCGTTAAGTTCGGGGAGCTGTTTTTT.

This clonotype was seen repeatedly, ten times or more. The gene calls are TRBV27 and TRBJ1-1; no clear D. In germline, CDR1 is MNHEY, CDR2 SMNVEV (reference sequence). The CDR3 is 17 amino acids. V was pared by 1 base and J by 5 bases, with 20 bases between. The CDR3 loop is CASSLYPGHSAATEAFF. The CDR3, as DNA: TGTGCCAGCAGTTTATACCCCGGGCATTCAGCCGCTACTGAAGCTTTCTTT.

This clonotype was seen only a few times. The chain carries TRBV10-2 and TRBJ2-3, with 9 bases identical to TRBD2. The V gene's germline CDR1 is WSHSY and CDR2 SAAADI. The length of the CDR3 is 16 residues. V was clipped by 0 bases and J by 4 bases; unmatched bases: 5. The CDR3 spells CASSESGAGGPDTQYF. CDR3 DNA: TGCGCCAGCAGTGAGTCTGGAGCGGGGGGCCCAGATACGCAGTATTTT.

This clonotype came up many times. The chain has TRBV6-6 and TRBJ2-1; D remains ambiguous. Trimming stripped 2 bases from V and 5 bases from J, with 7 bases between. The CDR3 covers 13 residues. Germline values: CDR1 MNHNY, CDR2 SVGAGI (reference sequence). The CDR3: CASSYLDNNEQFF. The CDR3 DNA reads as TGTGCCAGCAGTTACCTAGATAACAATGAGCAGTTCTTC.

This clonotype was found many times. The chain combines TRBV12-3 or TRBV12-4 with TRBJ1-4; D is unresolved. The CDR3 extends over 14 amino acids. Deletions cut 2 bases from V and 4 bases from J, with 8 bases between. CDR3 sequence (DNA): TGTGCCAGCAGTTTACAGGCGATTAATGAAAAACTGTTTTTT. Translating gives CASSLQAINEKLFF.

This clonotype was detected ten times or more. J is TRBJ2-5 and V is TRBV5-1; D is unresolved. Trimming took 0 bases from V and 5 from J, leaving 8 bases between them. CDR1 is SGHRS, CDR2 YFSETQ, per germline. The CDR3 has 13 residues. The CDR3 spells CASSLDGSETQYF. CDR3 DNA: TGCGCCAGCAGCTTGGATGGTTCGGAGACCCAGTACTTC.

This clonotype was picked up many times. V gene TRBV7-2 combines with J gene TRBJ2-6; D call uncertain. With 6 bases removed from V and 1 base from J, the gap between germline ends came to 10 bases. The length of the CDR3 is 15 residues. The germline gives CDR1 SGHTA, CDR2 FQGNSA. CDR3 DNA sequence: TGTGCCAGCAGGGTATGGGCTTCTGGGGCCAACGTCCTGACTTTC. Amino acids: CASRVWASGANVLTF.

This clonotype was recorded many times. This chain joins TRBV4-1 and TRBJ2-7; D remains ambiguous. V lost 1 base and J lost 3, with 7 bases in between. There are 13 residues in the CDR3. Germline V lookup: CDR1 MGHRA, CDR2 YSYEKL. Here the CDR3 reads CASSQGVYYEQYV. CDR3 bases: TGCGCCAGCAGCCAAGGGGTCTACTACGAGCAGTACGTC.